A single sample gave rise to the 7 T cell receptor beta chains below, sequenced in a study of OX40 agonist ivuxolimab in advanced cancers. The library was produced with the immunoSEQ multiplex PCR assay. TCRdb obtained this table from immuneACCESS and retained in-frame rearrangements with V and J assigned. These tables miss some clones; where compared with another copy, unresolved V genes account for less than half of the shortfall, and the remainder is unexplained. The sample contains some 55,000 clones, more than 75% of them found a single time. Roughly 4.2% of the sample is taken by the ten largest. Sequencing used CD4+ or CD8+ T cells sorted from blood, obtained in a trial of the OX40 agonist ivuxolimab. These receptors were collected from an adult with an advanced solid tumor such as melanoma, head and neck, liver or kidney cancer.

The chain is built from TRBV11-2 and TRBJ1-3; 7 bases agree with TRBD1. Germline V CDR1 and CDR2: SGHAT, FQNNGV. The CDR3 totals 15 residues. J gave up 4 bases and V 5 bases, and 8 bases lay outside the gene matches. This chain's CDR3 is CASSPTGAAGNTIYF. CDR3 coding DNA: TGTGCCAGCAGCCCTACAGGGGCGGCCGGAAACACCATATATTTT. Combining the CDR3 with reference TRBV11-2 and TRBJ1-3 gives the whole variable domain EAGVAQSPRYKIIEKRQSVAFWCNPISGHATLYWYQQILGQGPKLLIQFQNNGVVDDSQLPKDRFSAERLKGVDSTLKIQPAKLEDSAVYLCASSPTGAAGNTIYFGEGSWLTVV.

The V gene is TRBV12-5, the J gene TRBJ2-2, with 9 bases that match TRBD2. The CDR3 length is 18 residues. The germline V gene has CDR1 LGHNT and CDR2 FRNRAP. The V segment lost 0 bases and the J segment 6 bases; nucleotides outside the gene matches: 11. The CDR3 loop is CASGLVLRAGGGPGELFF. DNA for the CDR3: TGTGCTAGTGGTTTGGTACTTAGAGCGGGGGGAGGGCCCGGGGAGCTGTTTTTT.

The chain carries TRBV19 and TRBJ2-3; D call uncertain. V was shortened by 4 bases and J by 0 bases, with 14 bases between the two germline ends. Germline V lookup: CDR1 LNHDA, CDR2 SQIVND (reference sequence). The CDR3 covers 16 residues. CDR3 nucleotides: TGTGCCAGTAGTACCCGAGCAGCGCCAAGCACAGATACGCAGTATTTT. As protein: CASSTRAAPSTDTQYF.

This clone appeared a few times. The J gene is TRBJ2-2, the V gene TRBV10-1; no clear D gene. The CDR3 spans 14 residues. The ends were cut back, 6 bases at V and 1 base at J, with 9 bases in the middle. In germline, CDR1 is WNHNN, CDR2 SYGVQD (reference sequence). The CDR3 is CASSRSGNTGELFF. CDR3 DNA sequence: TGCGCCAGCAGCCGGAGTGGGAACACCGGGGAGCTGTTTTTT.

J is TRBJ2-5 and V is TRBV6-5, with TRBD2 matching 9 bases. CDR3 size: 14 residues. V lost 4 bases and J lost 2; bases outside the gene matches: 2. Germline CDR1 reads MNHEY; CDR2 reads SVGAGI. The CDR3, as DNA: TGTGCCAGCAGTTTGGCGGGGGGGCAAGAGACCCAGTACTTC. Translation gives CASSLAGGQETQYF.

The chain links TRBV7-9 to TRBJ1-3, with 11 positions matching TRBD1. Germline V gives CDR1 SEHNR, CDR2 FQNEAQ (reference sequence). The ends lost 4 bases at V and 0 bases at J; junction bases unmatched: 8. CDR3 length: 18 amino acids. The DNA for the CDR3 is TGTGCCAGCAGCTCTGCCGGGACAGGGGGTCCCTCTGGAAACACCATATATTTT. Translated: CASSSAGTGGPSGNTIYF.

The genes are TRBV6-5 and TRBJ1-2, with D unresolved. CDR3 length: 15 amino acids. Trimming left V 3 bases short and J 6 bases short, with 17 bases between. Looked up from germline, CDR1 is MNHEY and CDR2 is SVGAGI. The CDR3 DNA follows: TGTGCCAGCAGTTATATCCCGCAAGGCAAGGATGGCTACACCTTC. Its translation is CASSYIPQGKDGYTF.